One sample yielded the 31 T cell receptor beta chains listed below, sequenced in a study of blood T cell repertoires in COVID-19. Profiled with immunoSEQ multiplex PCR; TCRdb holds only in-frame clones, not every one. Of about 180,000 clones listed, around four fifths are singletons. Sequenced material: peripheral blood. The receptors shown here come from a woman in her seventies with COVID-19, enrolled during active disease.

The rearrangement uses TRBV15 and TRBJ2-7; no definite D call. Trimming stripped 3 bases from V and 0 bases from J, with 6 bases between. The CDR3 has 13 amino acids. Looked up from germline, CDR1 is LNHNV and CDR2 is YYDKDF (reference sequence). In DNA form, the CDR3 reads TGTGCCACCAGCAGGCCTAGCTCCTACGAGCAGTACTTC. It is translated as CATSRPSSYEQYF.

The rearrangement joins TRBV2 to TRBJ2-5; the match to TRBD1 covers 7 bases. The CDR3 extends over 14 amino acids. CDR1 is SNHLY, CDR2 FYNNEI, per germline. J gave up 3 bases and V 6 bases, and 7 bases lay outside the gene matches. The CDR3 loop reads CASRSHRGEETQYF. The CDR3 DNA reads as TGTGCCAGCAGATCCCACAGGGGTGAAGAGACCCAGTACTTC.

V and J are TRBV7-8 and TRBJ2-2; 9 nucleotides match TRBD2. The ends lost 8 bases at V and 1 base at J; junction bases unmatched: 2. CDR1 is SGHVS and CDR2 is FQNEAQ in the germline V gene. The CDR3 length is 14 residues. Written as DNA, the CDR3 is TGTGCCAGCCGACTAGCGGTGAACACCGGGGAGCTGTTTTTT. The encoded protein is CASRLAVNTGELFF.

V is TRBV28 and J is TRBJ2-3, with 12 positions matching TRBD2. Germline CDR1 is MDHEN and CDR2 is SYDVKM. The CDR3 is made up of 14 amino acids. J was trimmed by 6 bases and V by 6 bases; bases with no gene match: 4. CDR3 sequence (DNA): TGTGCCAGCAGACCGACTAGCGGGAGTGATACGCAGTATTTT. Translating gives CASRPTSGSDTQYF.

A few counts support this clone. V gene TRBV28 combines with J gene TRBJ2-4; tentative D call: TRBD1 (7 bases). Deletions cut 10 bases from V and 3 bases from J, with 16 bases between. The CDR3 sequence is 14 residues long. Germline V CDR1 and CDR2: MDHEN, SYDVKM. This chain's CDR3 is CATSGRGVKNIQYF. For the CDR3, the DNA is TGTGCCACCTCCGGCAGGGGGGTCAAAAACATTCAGTACTTC.

This clone was picked up one time. V usage is TRBV5-1 and J usage is TRBJ2-2; possible D gene TRBD1, 6 bases. The CDR3 has 16 residues. The ends were cut back, 4 bases at V and 5 bases at J, with 18 bases in the middle. From germline, CDR1 is SGHRS and CDR2 YFSETQ. CDR3 in amino acids: CASSKDGTIGTGELFF. CDR3 sequence (DNA): TGCGCCAGCAGCAAAGACGGGACAATAGGAACCGGGGAGCTGTTTTTT.

The chain links TRBV7-3 to TRBJ2-7; TRBD2 agrees at 9 bases. CDR3 size: 15 residues. The V gene's germline CDR1 is SGHTA and CDR2 FQGTGA. Unmatched junction bases numbered 8, after V lost 2 bases and J lost 6 bases. As DNA, the CDR3 is TGTGCCAGCAGCTTATCGGCGGGAGGGCCGGGCGAGCAGTACTTC. Protein sequence: CASSLSAGGPGEQYF. Full variable domain (missing parts from reference TRBV7-3 and TRBJ2-7): GAGVSQTPSNKVTEKGKYVELRCDPISGHTALYWYRQSLGQGPEFLIYFQGTGAADDSGLPNDRFFAVRPEGSVSTLKIQRTERGDSAVYLCASSLSAGGPGEQYFGPGTRLTVT.

The chain is built from TRBV29-1 and TRBJ2-7, with TRBD1 matching over 8 bases. V lost 0 bases and J lost 2; bases outside the gene matches: 12. The CDR3 covers 17 residues. The V gene's germline CDR1 is SQVTM and CDR2 ANQGSEA. The DNA for the CDR3 is TGCAGCGTTGAAGAAATGGGGCGACAGGGGAAAGCCTACGAGCAGTACTTC. Its translation: CSVEEMGRQGKAYEQYF.

The CDR3 nucleotides read TGTGCCAGCAGCCGGAGCGGGAGCGGCAATGAGCAGTTCTTC. Translation: CASSRSGSGNEQFF. The rearrangement uses TRBV3-1 (or the pseudogene TRBV3-2) and TRBJ2-1; 8 bases fit TRBD2. The CDR3 sequence is 14 residues long. V dropped 4 bases and J dropped 6; count of bases not matched to a gene: 5. The germline CDR1 and CDR2 sequences are LGHDT and YNNKEL (reference sequence).

Points on this clone: A single base is all that separates this from a far larger clone, so a read error is likely. The chain employs TRBV5-5 and TRBJ2-1; TRBD2 matches at 9 bases. J lost 0 bases, V lost 4 bases, and 2 bases had no gene match. The CDR3 covers 15 residues. CDR1 is SGHKS and CDR2 is YYEKEE in the germline V gene (reference sequence). The CDR3 bases are TGTGCCAGCAGCCTTAGCGGGAGCTCCTACAATGAGCAGTTCTTC. Its translation is CASSLSGSSYNEQFF.

This sequence joins TRBV6-6 and TRBJ1-2; a weak D match, TRBD1 (6 bases). This CDR3 is 14 amino acids long. Trimming shortened V by 7 bases and J by 8 bases, and 20 bases separated the two germline ends. The V gene's germline CDR1 is MNHNY and CDR2 SVGAGI (reference sequence). The CDR3 sequence: CASTYGGARAGYTF. CDR3 sequence (DNA): TGTGCCAGCACCTACGGGGGGGCGCGGGCAGGCTACACCTTC.

This sequence joins TRBV5-8 and TRBJ2-7, with 7 bases matching TRBD1. Germline values: CDR1 SGHTS, CDR2 YDEGEE. The CDR3 totals 15 residues. V was pared by 4 bases and J by 4 bases, with 11 bases of the junction left unmatched. DNA of the CDR3: TGTGCCAGCAGCCAAGGGACGGGACAGTATTACGAGCAGTACTTC. Translated, it gives CASSQGTGQYYEQYF.

This chain joins TRBV5-6 and TRBJ2-7; 8 bases match TRBD2. Germline CDR1 SGHDT, CDR2 YYEEEE. This CDR3 region has 16 residues. Trimming took 4 bases from V and 3 from J; bases not matched to a gene: 12. CDR3 in DNA: TGTGCCAGCAGCCTGATGGGGAGCGGGAGATTCTACGAGCAGTACTTC. The encoded protein is CASSLMGSGRFYEQYF.

This clone came up once. The chain is built from TRBV5-1 and TRBJ2-5, with 10 nucleotides matching TRBD2. This CDR3 has 16 amino acids. J lost 1 base, V lost 1 base, and 4 bases had no gene match. CDR1 and CDR2 from the germline V gene are SGHRS and YFSETQ. The CDR3 region is CASSLTSGAIQETQYF. As DNA, the CDR3 is TGCGCCAGCAGCTTGACTAGCGGGGCCATCCAAGAGACCCAGTACTTC.

The rearrangement joins TRBV24-1 to TRBJ2-1, with D possibly matching TRBD1 (6 bases). V lost 1 base and J 4 bases, leaving 13 bases between the germline ends. Germline loops: CDR1 KGHDR, CDR2 SFDVKD. This CDR3 contains 16 residues. This CDR3 reads CATSDFEAGEYNEQFF. In nucleotides, the CDR3 is TGTGCCACCAGTGATTTTGAGGCAGGGGAGTACAATGAGCAGTTCTTC.

The rearrangement links TRBV7-9 to TRBJ2-7; TRBD2 aligns across 10 bases. The germline V gene has CDR1 SEHNR and CDR2 FQNEAQ (reference sequence). V dropped 1 base and J dropped 5; count of bases not matched to a gene: 2. CDR3 length equals 14 residues. The CDR3 loop is CASSLGLAGDEQYF. The CDR3 coding sequence is TGTGCCAGCAGCTTAGGACTAGCGGGTGACGAGCAGTACTTC.

The chain couples TRBV5-4 to TRBJ2-3, with D perhaps TRBD1 (5 bases). V lost 4 bases and J 2 bases, leaving 17 bases between the germline ends. The length of the CDR3 is 16 residues. Germline V CDR1 and CDR2: SGHNT, YYREEE (reference sequence). The CDR3 nucleotides are TGTGCCAGCAGCCTGACAGTGTCTTATAACACAGATACGCAGTATTTT. It encodes CASSLTVSYNTDTQYF.

The sample holds a few counts of this clone. J is TRBJ2-2 and V is TRBV5-6; D is perhaps TRBD1 (5 bases). V was cut by 6 bases and J by 4 bases, with 10 bases left in between. The CDR3 consists of 13 residues. CDR1 and CDR2 from the germline V gene are SGHDT and YYEEEE. CDR3 sequence reads: CASTREITGELFF. CDR3 coding DNA: TGTGCCAGCACCAGGGAAATCACCGGGGAGCTGTTTTTT.

The table lists this clone with a few counts. The gene calls are TRBV6-5 and TRBJ2-5; D might be TRBD2 (5 bases). This CDR3 has 14 amino acids. Germline CDR1 MNHEY, CDR2 SVGAGI. V lost 2 bases and J 5 bases, leaving 12 bases between the germline ends. The CDR3 reads CASSYPYPGETQYF. CDR3 bases: TGTGCCAGCAGTTACCCCTACCCGGGGGAGACCCAGTACTTC.

The chain's CDR3 is CASSEVPSGSTDTQYF. CDR3 in DNA: TGTGCCAGCTCCGAAGTGCCTAGCGGGAGCACAGATACGCAGTATTTT. The gene calls are TRBV28 and TRBJ2-3; TRBD2 matches at 8 bases. The CDR3 contains 16 residues. CDR1 and CDR2 (germline): MDHEN, SYDVKM. Losses at the gene ends were 8 bases for V and 0 bases for J; bases not matched to a gene: 10.

The V call is TRBV28, the J call TRBJ1-5, with TRBD1 matching 11 bases. Germline V gene data show CDR1 as MDHEN and CDR2 as SYDVKM. CDR3 length: 15 amino acids. The V gene end was trimmed by 6 bases and the J gene end by 3 bases; junction bases not matched to a gene: 4. The CDR3 reads CASRSGQGDNQPQHF. The CDR3 DNA follows: TGTGCCAGCAGGTCGGGACAGGGGGACAATCAGCCCCAGCATTTT.

V usage is TRBV7-2 and J usage is TRBJ2-3; maybe TRBD2 (5 bases). The germline V gene has CDR1 SGHTA and CDR2 FQGNSA. CDR3 length: 13 residues. Trimming removed 6 bases at V and 2 bases at J, with 9 bases between. This chain's CDR3 is CASSGLYTDTQYF. The CDR3 nucleotides are TGTGCCAGCAGTGGACTTTACACAGATACGCAGTATTTT.

For the CDR3, the DNA is TGTGCCAGCAGCTCCCAGGGGACCTTGCCCTACGAGCAGTACTTC. Encoded protein: CASSSQGTLPYEQYF. The rearrangement joins TRBV13 to TRBJ2-7; TRBD1 is a possible D gene (6 bases). Germline loops: CDR1 PRHDT, CDR2 FYEKMQ (reference sequence). The CDR3 is 15 residues long. V was cut by 4 bases and J by 2 bases, with 15 bases left in between.

This CDR3 reads CASTDMGLVKNEQFF. In DNA form, the CDR3 reads TGTGCCAGCACCGACATGGGACTAGTCAAAAATGAGCAGTTCTTC. V and J are TRBV28 and TRBJ2-1, with 8 bases fitting TRBD2. This CDR3 is built from 15 residues. J lost 7 bases, V lost 7 bases, and 12 bases had no gene match. The germline gives CDR1 MDHEN, CDR2 SYDVKM.

This clone has just a few counts. The V call is TRBV9, the J call TRBJ2-1, with no clear D. Germline V gene lookup returns CDR1 SGDLS and CDR2 YYNGEE. V was shortened by 5 bases and J by 6 bases, with 18 bases between the two germline ends. There are 15 residues in the CDR3. CDR3 sequence: CASRPGPLRGNEQFF. CDR3 nucleotides: TGTGCCAGCAGGCCGGGTCCCCTAAGAGGCAATGAGCAGTTCTTC.

The V gene is TRBV7-8, the J gene TRBJ1-2, with 11 nucleotides matching TRBD1. Germline V gene lookup returns CDR1 SGHVS and CDR2 FQNEAQ. V lost 4 bases, J lost 1 base, and 8 bases stayed unmatched. This CDR3 is 17 amino acids long. This chain's CDR3 is CASSYGLDRGRNYGYTF. CDR3 DNA: TGTGCCAGCAGCTATGGGCTGGACAGGGGGCGTAACTATGGCTACACCTTC.

This chain joins TRBV6-1 and TRBJ1-5; 8 bases agree with TRBD1. Germline V gives CDR1 MNHNS, CDR2 SASEGT. This CDR3 spans 17 amino acids. Losses at the gene ends were 7 bases for V and 5 bases for J; bases not matched to a gene: 16. The CDR3, as DNA: TGTGCCAGCAATGAGGGGGACAGGACCGTGAAGGATCAGCCCCAGCATTTT. It yields the protein CASNEGDRTVKDQPQHF.

The rearrangement links TRBV28 to TRBJ2-2; 9 bases are a match to TRBD1. The CDR3 contains 18 residues. V lost 5 bases, J lost 1 base, and 11 bases stayed unmatched. The V gene's germline CDR1 is MDHEN and CDR2 SYDVKM. CDR3 region: CASSGGQGLFQNTGELFF. The CDR3 DNA reads TGTGCCAGCAGTGGGGGACAGGGCCTTTTTCAGAACACCGGGGAGCTGTTTTTT.

The CDR3 nucleotides are TGTGCCAGCAGTCCCCCCCCGACTGGACTAGGTAAAGCCGGGGAGCTGTTTTTT. Protein: CASSPPPTGLGKAGELFF. The chain combines TRBV28 with TRBJ2-2; 7 bases are a match to TRBD2. The ends lost 5 bases at V and 6 bases at J; junction bases unmatched: 18. The CDR3 spans 18 residues. Germline CDR1 reads MDHEN; CDR2 reads SYDVKM.

J is TRBJ1-4 and V is TRBV3-1 (or the pseudogene TRBV3-2); the D is unclear. The CDR3 spans 13 residues. Germline V lookup: CDR1 LGHDT, CDR2 YNNKEL (reference sequence). Trimming took off 4 bases at V and 7 bases at J, with 10 bases between the two ends. The chain's CDR3 is CASSLNYGEKLFF. DNA for the CDR3: TGTGCCAGCAGCCTTAACTATGGTGAAAAACTGTTTTTT.

This clone showed up just once. The V call is TRBV9, the J call TRBJ1-1; 12 bases are shared with TRBD1. The CDR3 is 16 residues long. V gave up 4 bases and J gave up 5 bases; unmatched junction bases: 9. Germline values: CDR1 SGDLS, CDR2 YYNGEE. CDR3 sequence reads: CASSSRRGQGATEAFF. CDR3 coding DNA: TGTGCCAGCAGCTCGCGTAGGGGACAGGGGGCGACTGAAGCTTTCTTT.